What follows are 20 T cell receptor beta chains derived from one specimen sequenced in a study of Graves' ophthalmopathy and Graves' hyperthyroidism. RNA transcripts served as template for amplifying TCR beta CDR3 sequences. Amplification began with first-round RT-PCR using HTBI primers, then second-round multiplex PCR was performed. Using its own MiXCR run on the multiplex PCR reads, TCRdb lists one record per CDR3 protein. In the table there are roughly 480,000 distinct CDR3 sequences, 13% to 15% of which are singletons. Source material: blood. Receptor source: a woman between 25 and 40 years old with Graves' ophthalmopathy.

V is TRBV5-1 and J is TRBJ1-1; D call uncertain. The CDR3 loop spans 17 amino acids. The V end was cut by 0 bases, the J end by 0 bases, with 15 bases between. CDR1 SGHRS and CDR2 YFSETQ come from the germline V gene. CDR3 protein: CASSLGVSPSMNTEAFF. CDR3 coding DNA: TGCGCCAGCAGCTTGGGGGTCTCCCCGTCCATGAACACTGAAGCTTTCTTT. The variable domain in full, with the rest retrieved from reference TRBV5-1 and TRBJ1-1, is KAGVTQTPRYLIKTRGQQVTLSCSPISGHRSVSWYQQTPGQGLQFLFEYFSETQRNKGNFPGRFSGRQFSNSRSEMNVSTLELGDSALYLCASSLGVSPSMNTEAFFGQGTRLTVV.

This clonotype was picked up many times. Given the absence of the conserved phenylalanine or tryptophan at the CDR3 end, a read error is likely. CDR3 DNA: TGCAGTGCTAACGGGGCGGGGAGATACGAGCAGTACCTC. This translates into CSANGAGRYEQYL. The chain combines TRBV20-1 with TRBJ2-7; a possible D gene is TRBD2 (6 bases). Trimming pared 4 bases from V and 4 bases from J, leaving 14 bases between. The CDR3 length is 13 residues. Germline V gives CDR1 DFQATT, CDR2 SNEGSKA (reference sequence).

This clonotype occurred many times. The genes are TRBV2 and TRBJ2-5; 9 bases are shared with TRBD1. After removal of 6 bases from V and 7 bases from J, the junction contained 3 bases not matched to a gene. The CDR3 is made up of 12 amino acids. In germline, CDR1 is SNHLY, CDR2 FYNNEI. CDR3 nucleotides: TGTGCCAGCAGGACAGGGGGAGGGACCCAGTACTTC. Translated, it gives CASRTGGGTQYF.

This clonotype has at least ten counts. This chain joins TRBV15 and TRBJ2-7, with unresolved D. From germline, CDR1 is LNHNV and CDR2 YYDKDF (reference sequence). The CDR3 spans 13 residues. The V end lost 5 bases, the J end lost 6 bases, and 14 bases lay between the germline ends. CDR3 nucleotides: TGTGCCACCAGCGCCAGGAGCCTCGGCGAGCAGTACTTC. As protein: CATSARSLGEQYF.

This clonotype was recorded at least ten times. The gene calls are TRBV28 and TRBJ2-7, with 13 bases identical to TRBD2. J was trimmed by 2 bases and V by 6 bases; bases with no gene match: 4. This CDR3 contains 15 residues. Germline assignment: CDR1 MDHEN and CDR2 SYDVKM. CDR3 protein: CASRRLAGGTYEQYF. The CDR3 DNA reads TGTGCCAGCAGGAGACTAGCGGGAGGTACCTACGAGCAGTACTTC.

In its sample, this clonotype was seen many times. The gene calls are TRBV20-1 and TRBJ2-2; 10 bases align to TRBD2. CDR3 length equals 14 residues. Germline lookup yields CDR1 DFQATT and CDR2 SNEGSKA (reference sequence). With 4 bases clipped from V and 3 bases from J, the junction kept 2 bases outside the gene matches. CDR3 region: CSAKGLADTGELFF. The DNA for the CDR3 is TGCAGTGCTAAAGGACTAGCGGACACCGGGGAGCTGTTTTTT.

This chain uses TRBV20-1 with TRBJ2-7; the match to TRBD1 covers 12 bases. The junction had 11 bases not matched to a gene; V was cut back by 2 bases and J by 3 bases. Germline-derived CDR1 and CDR2 are DFQATT and SNEGSKA (reference sequence). This CDR3 region has 17 residues. CDR3 region: CSARSPGTGGHFYEQYF. The CDR3 DNA sequence: TGCAGTGCTAGATCCCCCGGGACAGGGGGCCACTTCTACGAGCAGTACTTC.

The table lists this clonotype with many counts. J is TRBJ1-2 and V is TRBV2, with D possibly being TRBD1 (5 bases). The V gene's germline CDR1 is SNHLY and CDR2 FYNNEI. V was pared by 8 bases and J by 8 bases, with 15 bases between. CDR3 length: 12 residues. The CDR3 DNA reads TGTGCCAGCCGGCCGGGGGTGCTAGGCTACACCTTC. This codes for CASRPGVLGYTF. Based on the CDR3 plus reference TRBV2 and TRBJ1-2, the full variable domain is EPEVTQTPSHQVTQMGQEVILRCVPISNHLYFYWYRQILGQKVEFLVSFYNNEISEKSEIFDDQFSVERPDGSNFTLKIRSTKLEDSAMYFCASRPGVLGYTFGSGTRLTVV.

This clonotype was seen repeatedly, ten times or more. The V and J genes are TRBV27 and TRBJ2-5; unclear D gene. Germline CDR1 reads MNHEY; CDR2 reads SMNVEV (reference sequence). CDR3 length equals 13 residues. V was clipped by 2 bases and J by 5 bases, with 9 bases between them. For the CDR3, the DNA is TGTGCCAGCAGTTTAAAGGCGGCCGAGACCCAGTACTTC. Translated, it gives CASSLKAAETQYF.

Many counts were recorded for this clonotype. The V gene is TRBV10-2, the J gene TRBJ1-2, with no clear D. Germline V CDR1 and CDR2: WSHSY, SAAADI. The CDR3 is made up of 15 amino acids. V dropped 0 bases and J dropped 1 base, with 9 bases sitting between them. In nucleotides, the CDR3 is TGCGCCAGCAGTGAGTCTAGGCAGGATAACTATGGCTACACCTTC. It translates to CASSESRQDNYGYTF.

This clonotype was detected many times. The chain combines TRBV6-4 with TRBJ1-1; no clear D. Germline V CDR1 and CDR2: MRHNA, SNTAGT. The length of the CDR3 is 13 residues. The germline V and J ends were trimmed by 4 bases and 1 base, with 7 bases remaining between them. The CDR3: CASSVDQNTEAFF. CDR3 bases: TGTGCCAGCAGTGTTGACCAGAACACTGAAGCTTTCTTT.

This clonotype was detected only a few times. The chain joins TRBV11-2 to TRBJ2-5, with TRBD2 matching over 9 bases. V lost 5 bases to trimming and J lost 1 base; unmatched junction nucleotides: 5. The CDR3 extends over 15 amino acids. Germline CDR1 and CDR2: SGHAT and FQNNGV. CDR3 sequence reads: CASSRSGGPQETQYF. Written as DNA, the CDR3 is TGTGCCAGCAGCCGAAGCGGGGGGCCCCAAGAGACCCAGTACTTC.

This chain links TRBV28 with TRBJ2-4, with 9 bases lining up with TRBD1. This CDR3 contains 16 residues. The V and J ends lost 6 bases and 0 bases, in that order; junction bases with no gene match: 6. The germline V gene has CDR1 MDHEN and CDR2 SYDVKM. The CDR3 sequence is CASRPGQGLAKNIQYF. The CDR3 DNA is TGTGCCAGCAGACCGGGACAGGGACTAGCCAAAAACATTCAGTACTTC.

The sample holds a few counts of this clonotype. This clone may be a read error of a much larger clone one base away. This sequence joins TRBV6-1 and TRBJ2-5, with 11 bases aligning to TRBD2. The germline V gene has CDR1 MNHNS and CDR2 SASEGT. This CDR3 is 15 amino acids long. DNA for the CDR3: TGTGCCAGCAGTGAAGAGACTAGCGGGGCGGAGACCAAGTACTTC. This gives the protein CASSEETSGAETKYF.

In its sample, this clonotype was seen many times. This chain links TRBV30 with TRBJ1-2; no definite D call. CDR1 and CDR2 from the germline V gene are GTSNPN and SVGIG (reference sequence). The CDR3 is 12 residues long. V was clipped by 0 bases and J by 4 bases, with 6 bases between them. The CDR3 DNA is TGTGCCTGGAGTGTCAGCCCCTATGGCTACACCTTC. Translated: CAWSVSPYGYTF.

CDR3 bases: TGTGCCAGCAGTAACCAGGGGGCCAACGTCCTGACTTTC. Its protein product is CASSNQGANVLTF. This chain uses TRBV27 with TRBJ2-6; no firm D call. There are 13 residues in the CDR3. V was trimmed by 5 bases and J by 4 bases, leaving 6 bases between them. From germline, CDR1 is MNHEY and CDR2 SMNVEV (reference sequence). Based on the CDR3 plus reference TRBV27 and TRBJ2-6, the full variable domain is EAQVTQNPRYLITVTGKKLTVTCSQNMNHEYMSWYRQDPGLGLRQIYYSMNVEVTDKGDVPEGYKVSRKEKRNFPLILESPSPNQTSLYFCASSNQGANVLTFGAGSRLTVL.

This clonotype was seen ten or more times. A read error is possible here, since a much larger clone lies one base away. The conserved closing phenylalanine or tryptophan is absent in this CDR3, likely reflecting a read error. The gene calls are TRBV6-2 or TRBV6-3 and TRBJ1-2; TRBD1 matches 7 bases. Germline V gene sequence: CDR1 MNHEY, CDR2 SVGEGT. Losses at the gene ends were 4 bases for V and 8 bases for J; bases not matched to a gene: 4. The CDR3 is 12 amino acids. CDR3 amino acids: CASSSGGNGYTL. CDR3 sequence (DNA): TGTGCCAGCAGTTCAGGGGGGAACGGCTACACCCTC.

This clonotype was detected ten times or more. This rearrangement joins TRBV11-2 to TRBJ1-1; D is ambiguous. The CDR3 loop spans 11 amino acids. The V gene's germline CDR1 is SGHAT and CDR2 FQNNGV. V was cut by 5 bases and J by 7 bases, with 8 bases left in between. DNA for the CDR3: TGTGCCAGCAGCCTAAGTCTTGAAGCTTTCTTT. Its protein is CASSLSLEAFF.

Ten or more counts support this clonotype. This rearrangement joins TRBV11-2 to TRBJ1-1; D gene ambiguous. The CDR3 contains 14 residues. Germline CDR1 is SGHAT and CDR2 is FQNNGV. V gave up 6 bases and J gave up 4 bases, with 15 bases separating them. CDR3 coding DNA: TGTGCCAGCAGTGCGTCAGTTAGCAGCACTGAAGCTTTCTTT. Its protein product is CASSASVSSTEAFF.

Ten or more counts support this clonotype. The rearrangement uses TRBV20-1 and TRBJ2-5; the D gene is possibly TRBD1 (5 bases). In germline, CDR1 is DFQATT, CDR2 SNEGSKA (reference sequence). V lost 0 bases, J lost 5 bases, and 16 bases lay in between. The CDR3 has 15 amino acids. CDR3 residues: CSAREPDREWETQYF. CDR3 DNA sequence: TGCAGTGCTAGAGAGCCCGACAGAGAATGGGAGACCCAGTACTTC.